These 2 T cell receptor beta chains were sequenced from one sample in a study of tumor-infiltrating lymphocytes in primary liver carcinoma. Germline DNA was extracted too, while blood RNA derived from unsorted whole blood. TCR beta cDNA was prepared out of roughly 500 ng total RNA by means of a constant-region primer. Slightly modified ARM-PCR, run as three nested multiplex PCR rounds, produced the TCR beta libraries. Researchers ran the first two PCR rounds for roughly 11 cycles each with TRBV1-TRBV30 forward primers and a C-beta reverse primer. MiXCR, run by TCRdb on the multiplex PCR reads, gives a single entry per CDR3 protein. The sample has about 330,000 distinct CDR3 sequences; about 65% are singletons. The sample taken for sequencing was peripheral blood. These receptors all stem from a man aged 35-49 years with primary liver carcinoma and hepatitis B virus infection.

In its sample, this clonotype was seen a few times. The chain uses TRBV10-1 and TRBJ2-5; 8 bases agree with TRBD2. The CDR3 extends over 15 amino acids. CDR1 is WNHNN and CDR2 is SYGVQD in the germline V gene (reference sequence). V lost 2 bases and J lost 5; bases outside the gene matches: 7. CDR3 sequence: CASSEGLAPHETQYF. The CDR3 DNA follows: TGCGCCAGCAGTGAGGGACTAGCCCCACACGAGACCCAGTACTTC.

The gene calls are TRBV5-1 and TRBJ1-4; no firm D call. The germline gives CDR1 SGHRS, CDR2 YFSETQ. V was clipped by 3 bases and J by 3 bases, with 15 bases between them. The CDR3 is 16 amino acids. Written as DNA, the CDR3 is TGCGCCAGCAGCTCTTCCGTGGGCCAGCCTAATGAAAAACTGTTTTTT. As protein: CASSSSVGQPNEKLFF.